This T cell receptor beta chain was captured by sequencing in a study of cytomegalovirus exposure and HLA in healthy donors. The PCR made use of 60 Vbeta and 13 Jbeta primers. Sequencing was performed with immunoSEQ multiplex PCR; in TCRdb, only in-frame clones are kept and a portion is missing. The table has under 200,000 clones, about 85% seen once. Findings and limits, study-wide: A later look showed TCR association rates differing by HLA locus, highest for DRB1 and lowest for HLA-C. Available immune exposure information was restricted to CMV serostatus only.

Turning to this clone: Its specificity is unknown.

CDR3 length equals 13 residues. V was shortened by 7 bases and J by 1 base, with 10 bases between the two germline ends. From germline, CDR1 is LNHDA and CDR2 SQIVND (reference sequence). The sample taken for sequencing was PBMCs. The chain is built from TRBV19 and TRBJ1-1; the D is unclear. This receptor was obtained from a man aged 30 to 39 in good health and CMV-seropositive. The CDR3 spells CASKLSQNTEAFF. Here the CDR3 DNA reads TGTGCCAGTAAGTTAAGCCAGAACACTGAAGCTTTCTTT.